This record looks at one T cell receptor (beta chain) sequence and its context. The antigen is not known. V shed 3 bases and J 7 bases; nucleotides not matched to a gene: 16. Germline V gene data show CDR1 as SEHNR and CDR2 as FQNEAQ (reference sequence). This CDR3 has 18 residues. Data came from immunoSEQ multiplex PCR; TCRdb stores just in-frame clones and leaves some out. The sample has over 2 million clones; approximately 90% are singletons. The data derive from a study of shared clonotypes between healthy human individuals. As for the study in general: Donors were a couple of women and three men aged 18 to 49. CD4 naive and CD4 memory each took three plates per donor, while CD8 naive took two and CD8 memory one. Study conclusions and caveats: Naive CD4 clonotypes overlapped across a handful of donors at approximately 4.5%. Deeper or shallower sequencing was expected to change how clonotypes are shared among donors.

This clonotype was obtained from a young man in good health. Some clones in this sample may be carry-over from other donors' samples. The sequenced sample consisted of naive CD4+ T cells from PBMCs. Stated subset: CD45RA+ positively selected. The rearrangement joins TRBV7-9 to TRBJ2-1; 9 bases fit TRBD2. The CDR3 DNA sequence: TGTGCCAGCAGCTTCCAGCGACTAGCGGCCCCGCAGGGGAATGAGCAGTTCTTC. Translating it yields CASSFQRLAAPQGNEQFF.